The 23 T cell receptor beta chains in this list originate from one sample, sequenced in a study of T cells in Graves' hyperthyroidism and ophthalmopathy. There were TCR beta CDR3 regions amplified from RNA transcripts. An initial round of RT-PCR targeting the TCR CDR3 relied on the HTBI primer set. Via MiXCR, TCRdb re-called the multiplex PCR reads, giving one row per CDR3 protein. The sample holds nearly 600,000 distinct CDR3 sequences, approximately 15% seen once. Sequenced input: blood. Every receptor here comes from a woman aged 30 to 39 with Graves' hyperthyroidism that later progressed to Graves' ophthalmopathy.

This clonotype was seen a handful of times. This chain connects TRBV5-1 to TRBJ1-3; 8 bases are shared with TRBD1. The CDR3 loop spans 16 amino acids. Germline assignment: CDR1 SGHRS and CDR2 YFSETQ. Losses at the gene ends were 0 bases for V and 4 bases for J; bases not matched to a gene: 6. The CDR3 spells CASSLGVTGVGNTIYF. CDR3 coding DNA: TGCGCCAGCAGCTTGGGGGTGACAGGGGTCGGAAACACCATATATTTT.

This clonotype was seen ten or more times. The chain uses TRBV3-1 and TRBJ2-1; D not resolved. This CDR3 spans 13 amino acids. CDR1 is LGHDT and CDR2 is YNNKEL in the germline V gene (reference sequence). Between the trimmed V and J ends, which lost 0 bases and 8 bases, there was a span of 8 bases. CDR3 bases: TGTGCCAGCAGCCAAGATCTGTGGGATGAGCAGTTCTTC. Protein sequence: CASSQDLWDEQFF.

There are a few counts of this clonotype. CDR3 nucleotide sequence: TGTGCCAGCACGGCTAGCGGCCACACAGATACGCAGTATTTT. This encodes CASTASGHTDTQYF. This chain connects TRBV6-1 to TRBJ2-3; 7 bases are shared with TRBD2. CDR3 length equals 14 residues. V trimming: 7 bases; J trimming: 2 bases; junction bases outside the gene matches: 6. Germline V CDR1 and CDR2: MNHNS, SASEGT.

There are many counts of this clonotype. The chain links TRBV25-1 to TRBJ2-5; 11 nucleotides align to TRBD1. CDR3 size: 17 residues. Germline loops: CDR1 MGHDK, CDR2 SYGVNS. Trimming removed 1 base from V and 4 bases from J; junction bases left unmatched: 8. The CDR3 sequence: CASSEWTGGVSGETQYF. In DNA form, the CDR3 reads TGTGCCAGCAGTGAATGGACAGGGGGCGTAAGTGGAGAGACCCAGTACTTC.

This clonotype was seen ten or more times. The chain combines TRBV12-5 with TRBJ2-5, with D hard to call. Deletions cut 4 bases from V and 3 bases from J, with 12 bases between. This CDR3 region has 14 residues. Germline CDR1 LGHNT, CDR2 FRNRAP. This chain's CDR3 is CASGSYPLEETQYF. The CDR3 DNA sequence: TGTGCTAGTGGTTCCTACCCCCTCGAAGAGACCCAGTACTTC.

Ten or more counts support this clonotype. The chain combines TRBV20-1 with TRBJ1-1, with D unclear. Germline V gives CDR1 DFQATT, CDR2 SNEGSKA (reference sequence). The length of the CDR3 is 15 residues. Deletions cut 0 bases from V and 1 base from J, with 12 bases between. This chain's CDR3 is CSARDISDWNTEAFF. Here the CDR3 DNA reads TGCAGTGCTAGAGATATTTCAGACTGGAACACTGAAGCTTTCTTT.

The chain has TRBV19 and TRBJ1-5; D is unclear. The CDR3 has 13 residues. Between the trimmed V and J ends, which lost 10 bases and 0 bases, there was a span of 10 bases. CDR1 and CDR2 (germline): LNHDA, SQIVND (reference sequence). This chain's CDR3 is CAISGGSNQPQHF. CDR3 sequence (DNA): TGTGCCATTTCGGGCGGTAGCAATCAGCCCCAGCATTTT. Together with reference TRBV19 and TRBJ1-5, the CDR3 gives the full variable domain: DGGITQSPKYLFRKEGQNVTLSCEQNLNHDAMYWYRQDPGQGLRLIYYSQIVNDFQKGDIAEGYSVSREKKESFPLTVTSAQKNPTAFYLCAISGGSNQPQHFGDGTRLSIL.

This clonotype has ten or more counts. This chain joins TRBV7-2 and TRBJ2-7; TRBD2 aligns across 8 bases. V lost 5 bases and J lost 3; bases outside the gene matches: 3. Germline lookup yields CDR1 SGHTA and CDR2 FQGNSA. The CDR3 contains 13 residues. CDR3 amino acids: CASSREGYYEQYF. The CDR3 DNA reads TGTGCCAGCAGCCGGGAGGGGTACTACGAGCAGTACTTC. The whole variable domain, remainder taken from reference TRBV7-2 and TRBJ2-7, is GAGVSQSPSNKVTEKGKDVELRCDPISGHTALYWYRQSLGQGLEFLIYFQGNSAPDKSGLPSDRFSAERTGGSVSTLTIQRTQQEDSAVYLCASSREGYYEQYFGPGTRLTVT.

On this clonotype itself: A much bigger clone sits one base away, suggesting this may be a read error. The chain carries TRBV29-1 and TRBJ2-3; 9 bases are a match to TRBD2. Germline assignment: CDR1 SQVTM and CDR2 ANQGSEA. This CDR3 spans 13 amino acids. The CDR3 reads CSVLAGQADMQYF. The CDR3 nucleotides read TGCAGCGTGCTAGCGGGGCAGGCAGATATGCAGTATTTT.

Remarks on this clonotype: A much bigger clone sits one base away, suggesting this may be a read error. This sequence joins TRBV20-1 and TRBJ2-7; the D call may be TRBD1 or TRBD2 (5 bases each). V was pared by 4 bases and J by 1 base, with 17 bases between. CDR3 size: 15 residues. The germline V gene encodes CDR1 DFQATT and CDR2 SNEGSKA (reference sequence). Written as DNA, the CDR3 is TGCAGTGCTACCCCGGGACCAGCGGTTTCCTACGAGCAGTACTTC. This codes for CSATPGPAVSYEQYF.

Many counts were recorded for this clonotype. The chain recombines TRBV7-9 with TRBJ2-7; D remains ambiguous. Between the trimmed V and J ends, which lost 3 bases and 2 bases, there was a span of 11 bases. The CDR3 totals 14 residues. The germline gives CDR1 SEHNR, CDR2 FQNEAQ (reference sequence). DNA of the CDR3: TGTGCCAGCAGCTTCGACAAATTCACCTACGAGCAGTACTTC. It codes for CASSFDKFTYEQYF.

This clonotype came up a few times. In DNA form, the CDR3 reads TGTGCCTGGAGTCCCTCCAGAACTCTCACAGATACGCAGTATTTT. Its protein is CAWSPSRTLTDTQYF. The genes are TRBV30 and TRBJ2-3; D uncertain. Germline assignment: CDR1 GTSNPN and CDR2 SVGIG (reference sequence). The CDR3 is 15 amino acids. V lost 2 bases to trimming and J lost 2 bases, with 14 bases between them.

This clonotype was observed a handful of times. This rearrangement joins TRBV20-1 to TRBJ2-2; D remains ambiguous. Per germline, CDR1 DFQATT and CDR2 SNEGSKA (reference sequence). Trimming removed 6 bases at V and 4 bases at J, with 6 bases between. This CDR3 contains 11 residues. For the CDR3, the DNA is TGCAGTGCGCCACTCACCGGGGAGCTGTTTTTT. Its translation: CSAPLTGELFF.

This clonotype was detected ten times or more. V and J are TRBV28 and TRBJ1-4, with D perhaps matching TRBD1 (5 bases). Trimming stripped 5 bases from V and 7 bases from J, with 11 bases between. There are 13 residues in the CDR3. Germline CDR1 is MDHEN and CDR2 is SYDVKM. As DNA, the CDR3 is TGTGCCAGCAGTATGACGAGGGGTGAAAAACTGTTTTTT. This sequence encodes CASSMTRGEKLFF. Variable domain in full (rest from reference TRBV28 and TRBJ1-4): DVKVTQSSRYLVKRTGEKVFLECVQDMDHENMFWYRQDPGLGLRLIYFSYDVKMKEKGDIPEGYSVSREKKERFSLILESASTNQTSMYLCASSMTRGEKLFFGSGTQLSVL.

This clonotype showed up many times. The chain carries TRBV12-3 or TRBV12-4 and TRBJ2-5; D is unclear. This CDR3 has 14 residues. The germline V and J ends were trimmed by 1 base and 5 bases, with 11 bases remaining between them. CDR3 residues: CASSLEPRGETQYF. In DNA, the CDR3 is TGTGCCAGCAGTTTAGAGCCGAGAGGCGAGACCCAGTACTTC.

This clonotype was observed at least ten times. The V call is TRBV9, the J call TRBJ1-4; D might be TRBD1 (6 bases). Trimming took off 5 bases at V and 5 bases at J, with 10 bases between the two ends. The CDR3 covers 13 residues. The germline gives CDR1 SGDLS, CDR2 YYNGEE. The CDR3 nucleotides read TGTGCCAGCAGAGGACAGAACAATGAAAAACTGTTTTTT. Protein: CASRGQNNEKLFF.

The V gene is TRBV4-1, the J gene TRBJ2-2, with TRBD2 identical over 7 bases. With 10 bases clipped from V and 2 bases from J, the junction kept 16 bases outside the gene matches. The CDR3 totals 17 residues. The V gene's germline CDR1 is MGHRA and CDR2 YSYEKL. CDR3 sequence: CATSKGSLATNTGELFF. The CDR3 nucleotides read TGCGCCACCTCCAAGGGGTCACTAGCGACAAACACCGGGGAGCTGTTTTTT.

This clonotype was counted many times. V gene TRBV3-1 combines with J gene TRBJ2-7, with unresolved D. Trimming left V 0 bases short and J 3 bases short, with 6 bases between. Germline loops: CDR1 LGHDT, CDR2 YNNKEL (reference sequence). There are 13 residues in the CDR3. In nucleotides, the CDR3 is TGTGCCAGCAGCCAAGAAACGGGCTACGAGCAGTACTTC. This sequence encodes CASSQETGYEQYF.

In this sample, this clonotype turned up many times. CDR3 amino acids: CASSSFTGRSDTQYF. CDR3 nucleotide sequence: TGTGCCAGCAGCTCGTTTACGGGAAGGTCAGATACGCAGTATTTT. The chain joins TRBV7-2 to TRBJ2-3; TRBD2 is a possible D gene (5 bases). V gave up 4 bases and J gave up 4 bases, with 15 bases separating them. The length of the CDR3 is 15 residues. The germline V gene has CDR1 SGHTA and CDR2 FQGNSA.

The table lists this clonotype with a few counts. The J gene is TRBJ2-2, the V gene TRBV3-1; D tentatively reads TRBD1 or TRBD2 (7 bases each). The germline V gene has CDR1 LGHDT and CDR2 YNNKEL (reference sequence). V was pared by 4 bases and J by 1 base, with 19 bases between. This CDR3 is built from 18 residues. DNA for the CDR3: TGTGCCAGCAGCCGTTCCAGGGGGGGACAGTTGAACACCGGGGAGCTGTTTTTT. Its protein is CASSRSRGGQLNTGELFF. The full variable domain, completed using reference TRBV3-1 and TRBJ2-2, is DTAVSQTPKYLVTQMGNDKSIKCEQNLGHDTMYWYKQDSKKFLKIMFSYNNKELIINETVPNRFSPKSPDKAHLNLHINSLELGDSAVYFCASSRSRGGQLNTGELFFGEGSRLTVL.

This clonotype has ten or more counts. This chain uses TRBV12-3 or TRBV12-4 with TRBJ2-1, with 10 positions matching TRBD2. The trim removed 11 bases at V and 9 bases at J, leaving 19 bases unmatched. The CDR3 covers 16 residues. CDR3 in amino acids: CARTGRAAGGLGEQFF. The CDR3 DNA sequence: TGTGCCCGCACTGGGAGAGCAGCGGGAGGGCTCGGTGAGCAGTTCTTC.

This clonotype was detected once. This chain links TRBV9 with TRBJ1-3; no definite D call. CDR1 SGDLS and CDR2 YYNGEE come from the germline V gene. This CDR3 region has 14 residues. Trimming shortened V by 4 bases and J by 8 bases, and 16 bases separated the two germline ends. The DNA for the CDR3 is TGTGCCAGCAGCCCAGGACTAAAGTGGGACACCATATATTTT. It encodes CASSPGLKWDTIYF. Using reference TRBV9 and TRBJ1-3 for the parts outside the CDR3, the full variable domain is DSGVTQTPKHLITATGQRVTLRCSPRSGDLSVYWYQQSLDQGLQFLIQYYNGEERAKGNILERFSAQQFPDLHSELNLSSLELGDSALYFCASSPGLKWDTIYFGEGSWLTVV.

The V call is TRBV29-1, the J call TRBJ2-3, with a tentative D call TRBD1 (6 bases). The CDR3 runs to 14 residues. V lost 6 bases and J lost 0, with 13 bases in between. Germline values: CDR1 SQVTM, CDR2 ANQGSEA. CDR3 sequence (DNA): TGCAGCGTCGGTGGGGGCCATAGCACAGATACGCAGTATTTT. Amino acids: CSVGGGHSTDTQYF.